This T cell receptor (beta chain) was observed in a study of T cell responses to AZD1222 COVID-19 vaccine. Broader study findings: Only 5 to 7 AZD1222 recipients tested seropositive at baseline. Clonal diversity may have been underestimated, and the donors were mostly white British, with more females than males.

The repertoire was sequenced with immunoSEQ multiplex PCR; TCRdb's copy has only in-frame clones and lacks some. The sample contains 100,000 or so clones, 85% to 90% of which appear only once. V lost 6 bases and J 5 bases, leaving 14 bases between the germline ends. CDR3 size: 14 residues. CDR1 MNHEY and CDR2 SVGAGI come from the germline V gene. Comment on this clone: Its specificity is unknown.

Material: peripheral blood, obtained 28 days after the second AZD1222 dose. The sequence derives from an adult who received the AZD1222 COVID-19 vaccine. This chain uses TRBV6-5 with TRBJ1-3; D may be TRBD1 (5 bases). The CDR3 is CASSPRDLRNTIYF. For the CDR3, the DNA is TGTGCCAGCAGCCCCCGGGACCTTCGAAACACCATATATTTT.